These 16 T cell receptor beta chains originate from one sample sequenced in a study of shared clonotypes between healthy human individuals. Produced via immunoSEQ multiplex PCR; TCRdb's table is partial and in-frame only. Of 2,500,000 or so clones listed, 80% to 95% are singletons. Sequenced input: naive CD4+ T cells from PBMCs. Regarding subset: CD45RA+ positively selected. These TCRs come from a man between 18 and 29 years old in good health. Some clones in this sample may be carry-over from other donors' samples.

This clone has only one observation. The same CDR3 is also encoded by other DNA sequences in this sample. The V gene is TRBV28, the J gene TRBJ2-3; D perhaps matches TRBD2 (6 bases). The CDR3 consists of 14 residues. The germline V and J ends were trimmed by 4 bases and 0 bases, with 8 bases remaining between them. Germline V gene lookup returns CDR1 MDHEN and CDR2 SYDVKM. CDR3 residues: CASSSSGSTDTQYF. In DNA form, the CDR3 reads TGTGCCAGCAGTTCAAGCGGGAGCACAGATACGCAGTATTTT.

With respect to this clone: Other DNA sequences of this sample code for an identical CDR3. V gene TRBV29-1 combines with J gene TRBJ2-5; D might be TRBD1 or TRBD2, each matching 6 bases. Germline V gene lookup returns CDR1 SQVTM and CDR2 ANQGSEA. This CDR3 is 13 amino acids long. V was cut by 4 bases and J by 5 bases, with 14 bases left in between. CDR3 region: CSVGGAGWETQYF. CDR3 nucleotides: TGCAGCGTTGGGGGGGCGGGGTGGGAGACCCAGTACTTC.

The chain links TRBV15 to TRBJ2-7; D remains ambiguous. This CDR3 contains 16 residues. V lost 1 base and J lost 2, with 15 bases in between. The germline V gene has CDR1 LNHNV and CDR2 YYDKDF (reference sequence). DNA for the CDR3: TGTGCCACCAGCAGAGCGGCACTGACTGTAACCTACGAGCAGTACTTC. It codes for CATSRAALTVTYEQYF.

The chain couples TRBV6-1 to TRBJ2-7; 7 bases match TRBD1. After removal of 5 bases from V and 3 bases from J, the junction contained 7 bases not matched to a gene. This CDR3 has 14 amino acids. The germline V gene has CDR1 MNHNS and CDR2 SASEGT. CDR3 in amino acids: CASSIAGTVYEQYF. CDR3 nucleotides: TGTGCCAGCAGTATCGCCGGGACAGTCTACGAGCAGTACTTC.

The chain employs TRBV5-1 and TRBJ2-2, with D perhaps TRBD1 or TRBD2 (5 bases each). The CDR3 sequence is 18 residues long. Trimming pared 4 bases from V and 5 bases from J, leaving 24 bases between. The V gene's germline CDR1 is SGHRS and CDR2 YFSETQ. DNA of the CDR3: TGCGCCAGCAGCCCCCAACCGGGGCCAGGTATGGGGACCGGGGAGCTGTTTTTT. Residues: CASSPQPGPGMGTGELFF.

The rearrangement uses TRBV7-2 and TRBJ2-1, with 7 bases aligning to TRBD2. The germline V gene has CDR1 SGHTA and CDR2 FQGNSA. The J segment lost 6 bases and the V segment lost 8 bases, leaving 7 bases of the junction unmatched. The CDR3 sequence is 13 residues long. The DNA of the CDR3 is TGTGCCAGCCAAAAACTAGCGAGCAATGAGCAGTTCTTC. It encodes CASQKLASNEQFF.

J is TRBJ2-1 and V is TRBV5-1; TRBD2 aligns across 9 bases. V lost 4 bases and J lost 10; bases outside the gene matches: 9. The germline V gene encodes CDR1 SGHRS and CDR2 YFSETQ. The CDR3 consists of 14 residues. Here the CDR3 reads CASSVVAGVGEQFF. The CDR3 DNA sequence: TGCGCCAGCAGCGTGGTAGCGGGAGTTGGAGAGCAGTTCTTC.

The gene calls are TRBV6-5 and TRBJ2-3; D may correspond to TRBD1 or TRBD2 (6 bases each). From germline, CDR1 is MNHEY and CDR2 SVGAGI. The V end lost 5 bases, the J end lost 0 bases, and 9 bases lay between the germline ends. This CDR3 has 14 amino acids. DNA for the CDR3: TGTGCCAGCAGTAGGGGGGCTAGCACAGATACGCAGTATTTT. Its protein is CASSRGASTDTQYF.

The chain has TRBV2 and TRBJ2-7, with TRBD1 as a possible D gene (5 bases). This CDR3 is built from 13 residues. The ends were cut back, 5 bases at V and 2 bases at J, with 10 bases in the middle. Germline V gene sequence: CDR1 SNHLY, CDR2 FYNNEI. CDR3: CASSSGLPYEQYF. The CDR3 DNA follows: TGTGCCAGCAGTTCAGGGTTGCCCTACGAGCAGTACTTC.

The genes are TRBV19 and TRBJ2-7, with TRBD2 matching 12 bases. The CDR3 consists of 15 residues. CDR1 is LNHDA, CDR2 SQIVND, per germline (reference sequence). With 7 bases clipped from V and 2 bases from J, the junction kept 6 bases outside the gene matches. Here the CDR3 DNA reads TGTGCCAGTACCCCGGGACTAGCGGGCCCCTACGAGCAGTACTTC. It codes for CASTPGLAGPYEQYF.

CDR3 loop: CASSLVGSSGRYEQYF. The CDR3 DNA follows: TGTGCCAGCAGCTTAGTGGGGTCTAGCGGACGCTACGAGCAGTACTTC. The rearrangement joins TRBV7-8 to TRBJ2-7, with 7 bases that match TRBD2. Unmatched junction bases numbered 9, after V lost 1 base and J lost 3 bases. The CDR3 totals 16 residues. Germline V gives CDR1 SGHVS, CDR2 FQNEAQ.

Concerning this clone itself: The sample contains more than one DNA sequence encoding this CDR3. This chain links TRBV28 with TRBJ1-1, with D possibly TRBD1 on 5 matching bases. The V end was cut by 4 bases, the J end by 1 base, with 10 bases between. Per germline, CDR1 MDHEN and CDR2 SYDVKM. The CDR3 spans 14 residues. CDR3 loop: CASSSPGQNTEAFF. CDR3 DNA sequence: TGTGCCAGCAGTTCCCCAGGGCAGAACACTGAAGCTTTCTTT.

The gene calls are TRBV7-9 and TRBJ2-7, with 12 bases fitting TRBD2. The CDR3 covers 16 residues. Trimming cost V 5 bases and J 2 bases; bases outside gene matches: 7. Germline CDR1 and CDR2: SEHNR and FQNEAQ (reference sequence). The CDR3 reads CASSKTSGRGTYEQYF. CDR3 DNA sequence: TGTGCCAGCAGCAAGACTAGCGGGAGAGGTACCTACGAGCAGTACTTC.

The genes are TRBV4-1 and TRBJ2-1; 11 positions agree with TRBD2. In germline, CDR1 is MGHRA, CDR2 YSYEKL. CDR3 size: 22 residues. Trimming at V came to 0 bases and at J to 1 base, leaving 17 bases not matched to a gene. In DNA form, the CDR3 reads TGCGCCAGCAGCCAAGATTTGGGGGTTGGGACTAGCGGACTCTTATCCTACAATGAGCAGTTCTTC. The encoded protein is CASSQDLGVGTSGLLSYNEQFF.

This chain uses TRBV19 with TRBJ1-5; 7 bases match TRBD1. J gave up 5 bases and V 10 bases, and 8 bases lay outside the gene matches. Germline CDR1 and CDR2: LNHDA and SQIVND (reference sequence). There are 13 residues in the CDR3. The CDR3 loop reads CATTRGNYQPQHF. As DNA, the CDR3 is TGTGCCACTACCAGGGGGAACTATCAGCCCCAGCATTTT.

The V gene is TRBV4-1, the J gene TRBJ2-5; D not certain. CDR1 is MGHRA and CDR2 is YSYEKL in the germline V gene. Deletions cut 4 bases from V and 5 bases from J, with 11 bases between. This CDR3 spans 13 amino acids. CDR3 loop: CASSPRLAETQYF. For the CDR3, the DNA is TGCGCCAGCAGCCCGCGCCTTGCGGAGACCCAGTACTTC.